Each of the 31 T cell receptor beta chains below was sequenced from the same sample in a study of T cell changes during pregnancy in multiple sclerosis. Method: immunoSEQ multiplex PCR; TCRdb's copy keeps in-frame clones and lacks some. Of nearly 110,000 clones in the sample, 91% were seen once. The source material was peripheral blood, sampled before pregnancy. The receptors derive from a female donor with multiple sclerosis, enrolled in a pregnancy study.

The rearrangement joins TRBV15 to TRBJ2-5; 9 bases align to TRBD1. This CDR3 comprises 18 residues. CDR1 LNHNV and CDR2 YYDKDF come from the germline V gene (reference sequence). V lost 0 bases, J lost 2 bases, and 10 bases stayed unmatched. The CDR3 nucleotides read TGTGCCACCAGCAGAGATCCGACAGGGGGTGTAGGGCAAGAGACCCAGTACTTC. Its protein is CATSRDPTGGVGQETQYF.

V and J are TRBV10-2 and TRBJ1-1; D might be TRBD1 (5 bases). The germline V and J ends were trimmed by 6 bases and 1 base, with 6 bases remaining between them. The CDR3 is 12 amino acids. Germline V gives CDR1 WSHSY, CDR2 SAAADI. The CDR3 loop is CASRGPNTEAFF. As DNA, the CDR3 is TGCGCCAGCAGGGGGCCGAACACTGAAGCTTTCTTT.

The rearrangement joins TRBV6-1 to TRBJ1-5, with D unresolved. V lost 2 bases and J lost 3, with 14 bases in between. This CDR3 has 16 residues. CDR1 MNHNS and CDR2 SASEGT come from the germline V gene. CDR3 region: CASSELSNINNQPQHF. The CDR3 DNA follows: TGTGCCAGCAGTGAACTGTCGAACATAAACAATCAGCCCCAGCATTTT.

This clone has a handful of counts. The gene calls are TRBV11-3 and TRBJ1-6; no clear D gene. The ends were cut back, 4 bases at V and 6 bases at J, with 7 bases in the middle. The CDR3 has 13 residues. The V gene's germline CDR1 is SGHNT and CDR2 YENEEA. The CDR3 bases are TGTGCCAGCAGCTCTCGGTCTAATTCACCCCTCCACTTT. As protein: CASSSRSNSPLHF.

The CDR3 sequence: CASSIRDSLSNQPQHF. The CDR3 DNA reads as TGTGCCAGTAGTATAAGGGACAGTCTTAGCAATCAGCCCCAGCATTTT. V and J are TRBV19 and TRBJ1-5, with 7 bases aligning to TRBD1. Germline assignment: CDR1 LNHDA and CDR2 SQIVND (reference sequence). The CDR3 contains 16 residues. V lost 2 bases and J lost 0; bases outside the gene matches: 4.

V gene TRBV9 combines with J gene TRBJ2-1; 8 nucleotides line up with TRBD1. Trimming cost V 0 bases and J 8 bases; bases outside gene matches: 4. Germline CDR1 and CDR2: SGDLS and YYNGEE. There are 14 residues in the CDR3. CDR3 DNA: TGTGCCAGCAGCGTAGTAGGACAGGGCGATGAGCAGTTCTTC. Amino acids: CASSVVGQGDEQFF.

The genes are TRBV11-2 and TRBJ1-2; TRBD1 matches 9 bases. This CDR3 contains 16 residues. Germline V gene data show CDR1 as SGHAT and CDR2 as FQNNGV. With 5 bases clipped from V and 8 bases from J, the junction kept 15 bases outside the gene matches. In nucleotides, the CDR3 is TGTGCCAGCAGCCCTACATGGGGACAGGGTGTTAAAGGCTACACCTTC. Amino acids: CASSPTWGQGVKGYTF.

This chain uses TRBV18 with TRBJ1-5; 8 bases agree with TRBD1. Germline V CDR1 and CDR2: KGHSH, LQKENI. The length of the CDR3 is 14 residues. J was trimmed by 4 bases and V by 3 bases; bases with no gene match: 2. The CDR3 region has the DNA TGTGCCAGCTCACCTACAGGGGGGAATCAGCCCCAGCATTTT. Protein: CASSPTGGNQPQHF.

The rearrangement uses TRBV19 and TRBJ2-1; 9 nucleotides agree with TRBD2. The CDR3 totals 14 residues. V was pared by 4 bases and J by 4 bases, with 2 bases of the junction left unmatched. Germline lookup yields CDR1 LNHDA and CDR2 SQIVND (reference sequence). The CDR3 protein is CASSSSGRYNEQFF. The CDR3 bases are TGTGCCAGTAGTAGTAGCGGGAGATACAATGAGCAGTTCTTC.

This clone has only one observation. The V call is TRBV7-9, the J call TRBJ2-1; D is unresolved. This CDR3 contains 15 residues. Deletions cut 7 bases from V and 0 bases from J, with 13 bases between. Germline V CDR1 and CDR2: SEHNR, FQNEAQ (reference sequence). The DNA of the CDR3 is TGTGCCAGCAACCCCTCCATTAGCTCCTACAATGAGCAGTTCTTC. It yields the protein CASNPSISSYNEQFF.

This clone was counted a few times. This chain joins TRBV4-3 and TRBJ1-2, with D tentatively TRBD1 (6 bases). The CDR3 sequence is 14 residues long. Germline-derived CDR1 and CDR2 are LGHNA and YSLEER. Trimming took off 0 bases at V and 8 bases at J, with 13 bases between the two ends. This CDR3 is CASSQDTGSEGYTF. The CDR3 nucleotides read TGCGCCAGCAGCCAAGATACAGGGTCGGAGGGCTACACCTTC.

Written as DNA, the CDR3 is TGTGCCAGCAGCGGATCTAGCGGGGGCTACAATGAGCAGTTCTTC. It codes for CASSGSSGGYNEQFF. The V gene is TRBV5-6, the J gene TRBJ2-1, with 10 positions matching TRBD2. The germline V gene has CDR1 SGHDT and CDR2 YYEEEE. With 4 bases clipped from V and 3 bases from J, the junction kept 4 bases outside the gene matches. CDR3 length: 15 amino acids.

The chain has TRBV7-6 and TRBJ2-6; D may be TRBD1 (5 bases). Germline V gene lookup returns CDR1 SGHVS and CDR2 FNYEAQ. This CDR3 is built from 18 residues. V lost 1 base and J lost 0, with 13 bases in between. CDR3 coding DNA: TGTGCCAGCAGCTTAGATAGGACAAGGAGCTCTGGGGCCAACGTCCTGACTTTC. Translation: CASSLDRTRSSGANVLTF.

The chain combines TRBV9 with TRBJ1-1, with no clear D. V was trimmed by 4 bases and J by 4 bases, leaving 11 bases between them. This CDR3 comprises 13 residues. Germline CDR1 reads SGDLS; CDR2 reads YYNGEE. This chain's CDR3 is CASSLEFGTEAFF. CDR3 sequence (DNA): TGTGCCAGCAGCCTGGAGTTCGGCACTGAAGCTTTCTTT.

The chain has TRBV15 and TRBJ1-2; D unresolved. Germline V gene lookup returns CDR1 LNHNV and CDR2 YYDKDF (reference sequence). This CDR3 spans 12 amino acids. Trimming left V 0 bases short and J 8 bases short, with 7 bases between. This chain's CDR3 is CATSREAGGYTF. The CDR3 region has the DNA TGTGCCACCAGCAGAGAGGCGGGGGGCTACACCTTC.

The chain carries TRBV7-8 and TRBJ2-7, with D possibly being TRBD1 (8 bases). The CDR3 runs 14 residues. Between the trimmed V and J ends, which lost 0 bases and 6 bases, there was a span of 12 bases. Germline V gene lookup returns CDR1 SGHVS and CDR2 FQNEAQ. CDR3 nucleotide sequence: TGTGCCAGCAGCTTAGCGGACAGGGAGGGCGAGCAGTACTTC. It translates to CASSLADREGEQYF.

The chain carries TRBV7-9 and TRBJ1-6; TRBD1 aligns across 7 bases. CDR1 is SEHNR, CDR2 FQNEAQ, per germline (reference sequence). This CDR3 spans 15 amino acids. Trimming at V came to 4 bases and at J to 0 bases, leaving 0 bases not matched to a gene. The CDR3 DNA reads TGTGCCAGCAGCTCAGGGGGCTCCTATAATTCACCCCTCCACTTT. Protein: CASSSGGSYNSPLHF.

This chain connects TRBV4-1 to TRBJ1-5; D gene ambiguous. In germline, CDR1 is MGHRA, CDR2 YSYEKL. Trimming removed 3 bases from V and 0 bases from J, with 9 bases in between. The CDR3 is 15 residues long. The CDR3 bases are TGCGCCAGCAGCCACGACGACACTAGCAATCAGCCCCAGCATTTT. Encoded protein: CASSHDDTSNQPQHF.

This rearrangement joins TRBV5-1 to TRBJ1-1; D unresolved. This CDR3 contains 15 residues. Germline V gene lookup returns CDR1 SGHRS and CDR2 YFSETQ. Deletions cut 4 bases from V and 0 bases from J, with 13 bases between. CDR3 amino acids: CASSPNRRVNTEAFF. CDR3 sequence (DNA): TGCGCCAGCAGCCCCAATCGGCGGGTGAACACTGAAGCTTTCTTT.

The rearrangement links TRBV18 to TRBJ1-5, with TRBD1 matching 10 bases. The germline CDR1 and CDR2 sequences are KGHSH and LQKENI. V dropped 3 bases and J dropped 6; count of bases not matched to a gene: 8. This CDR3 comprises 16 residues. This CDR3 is CASSPVGTGVSQPQHF. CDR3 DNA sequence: TGTGCCAGCTCACCGGTTGGGACAGGGGTCAGTCAGCCCCAGCATTTT.

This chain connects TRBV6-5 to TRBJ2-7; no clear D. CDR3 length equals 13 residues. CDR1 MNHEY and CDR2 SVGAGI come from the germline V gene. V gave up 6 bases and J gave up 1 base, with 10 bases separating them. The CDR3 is CASRIAESYEQYF. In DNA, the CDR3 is TGTGCCAGCAGAATAGCTGAATCCTACGAGCAGTACTTC.

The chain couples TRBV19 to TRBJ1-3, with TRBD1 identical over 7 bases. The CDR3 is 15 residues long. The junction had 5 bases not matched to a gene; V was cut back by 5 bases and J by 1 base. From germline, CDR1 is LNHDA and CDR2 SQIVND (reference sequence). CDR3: CASSFGQASGNTIYF. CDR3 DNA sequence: TGTGCCAGTAGTTTCGGACAGGCTTCTGGAAACACCATATATTTT.

The CDR3 is CASSLEALAGAPIEQYF. CDR3 bases: TGTGCCAGCAGCTTAGAGGCACTAGCGGGGGCCCCTATCGAGCAGTACTTC. The gene calls are TRBV7-6 and TRBJ2-7, with 11 bases lining up with TRBD2. The CDR3 contains 17 residues. Germline V gene data show CDR1 as SGHVS and CDR2 as FNYEAQ. Trimming at V came to 1 base and at J to 6 bases, leaving 11 bases not matched to a gene.

DNA of the CDR3: TGTGCCAGCAGTGTTTTACAGGGGCTTGCAACTAATGAAAAACTGTTTTTT. This codes for CASSVLQGLATNEKLFF. J is TRBJ1-4 and V is TRBV6-1, with 7 bases lining up with TRBD1. The junction had 8 bases not matched to a gene; V was cut back by 4 bases and J by 0 bases. There are 17 residues in the CDR3. Germline lookup yields CDR1 MNHNS and CDR2 SASEGT.

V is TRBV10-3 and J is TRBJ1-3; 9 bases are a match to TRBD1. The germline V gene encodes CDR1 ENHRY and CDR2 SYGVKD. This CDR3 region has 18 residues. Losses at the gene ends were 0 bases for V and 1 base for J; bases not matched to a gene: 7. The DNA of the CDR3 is TGTGCCATCAGTGAGTCGATCGACAGGGGGTATTCTGGAAACACCATATATTTT. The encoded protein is CAISESIDRGYSGNTIYF.

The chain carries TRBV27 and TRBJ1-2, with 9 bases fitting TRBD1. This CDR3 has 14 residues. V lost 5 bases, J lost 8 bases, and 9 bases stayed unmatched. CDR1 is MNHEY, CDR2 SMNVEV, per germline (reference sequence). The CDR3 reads CASSRRTGVGGYTF. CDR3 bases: TGTGCCAGCAGTCGACGGACAGGGGTAGGCGGCTACACCTTC.

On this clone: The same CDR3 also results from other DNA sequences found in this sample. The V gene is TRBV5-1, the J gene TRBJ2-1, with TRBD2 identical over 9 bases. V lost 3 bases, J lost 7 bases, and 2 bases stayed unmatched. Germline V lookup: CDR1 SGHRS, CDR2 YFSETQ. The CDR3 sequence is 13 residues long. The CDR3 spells CASSSLAGNEQFF. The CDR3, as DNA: TGCGCCAGCAGCTCTCTAGCGGGGAATGAGCAGTTCTTC.

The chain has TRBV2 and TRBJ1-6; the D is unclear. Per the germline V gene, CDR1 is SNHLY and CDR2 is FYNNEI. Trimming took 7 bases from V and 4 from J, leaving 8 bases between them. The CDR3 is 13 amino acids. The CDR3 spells CASTVAYNSPLHF. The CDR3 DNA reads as TGTGCCAGCACCGTGGCTTATAATTCACCCCTCCACTTT.

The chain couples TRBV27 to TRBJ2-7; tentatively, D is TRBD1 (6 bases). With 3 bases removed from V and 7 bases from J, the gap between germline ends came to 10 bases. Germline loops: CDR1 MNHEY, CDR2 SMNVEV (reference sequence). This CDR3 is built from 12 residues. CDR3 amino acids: CASSFRGGEQYF. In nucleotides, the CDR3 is TGTGCCAGCAGTTTCAGGGGCGGGGAGCAGTACTTC.

CDR3 nucleotide sequence: TGTGCCAGCAGTCCCCGGGGGTACGGCTACACCTTC. It codes for CASSPRGYGYTF. The J gene is TRBJ1-2, the V gene TRBV6-6; maybe TRBD1 (5 bases). The CDR3 loop spans 12 amino acids. Between the trimmed V and J ends, which lost 5 bases and 8 bases, there was a span of 12 bases. Germline loops: CDR1 MNHNY, CDR2 SVGAGI (reference sequence).

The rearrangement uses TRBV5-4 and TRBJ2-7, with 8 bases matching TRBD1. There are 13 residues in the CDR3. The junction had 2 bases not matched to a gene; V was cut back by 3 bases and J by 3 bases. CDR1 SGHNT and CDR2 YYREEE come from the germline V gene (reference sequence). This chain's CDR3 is CASSSTGVYEQYF. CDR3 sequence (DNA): TGTGCCAGCAGCTCGACAGGGGTCTACGAGCAGTACTTC.